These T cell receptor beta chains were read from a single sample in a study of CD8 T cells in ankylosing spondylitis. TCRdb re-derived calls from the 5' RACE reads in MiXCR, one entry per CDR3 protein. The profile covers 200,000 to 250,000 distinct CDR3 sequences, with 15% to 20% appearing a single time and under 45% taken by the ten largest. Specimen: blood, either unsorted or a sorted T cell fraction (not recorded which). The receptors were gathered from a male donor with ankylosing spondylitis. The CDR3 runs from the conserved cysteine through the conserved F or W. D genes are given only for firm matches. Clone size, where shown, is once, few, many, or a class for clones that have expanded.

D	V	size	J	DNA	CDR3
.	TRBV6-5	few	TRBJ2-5	TGTGCCAGCAGTTACTCGCCCGGAGGGCAGGGTCAAGAGACCCAGTACTTC	CASSYSPGGQGQETQYF
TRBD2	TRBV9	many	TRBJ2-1	TGTGCCAGCAGCGTAGGGCGGGAGCGTCCCTACAATGAGCAGTTCTTC	CASSVGRERPYNEQFF
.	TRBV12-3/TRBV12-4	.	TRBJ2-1	TGTGCCAGCAGTTTTACAGTCTCCTACAATGAGCAGTTCTTC	CASSFTVSYNEQFF
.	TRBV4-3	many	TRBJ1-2	TGCGCCAGCAGCCTCGACAGCGGTTATGGCTACACCTTC	CASSLDSGYGYTF
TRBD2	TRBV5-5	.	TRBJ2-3	TGTGCCAGCAGCTTGTTTAGCGGGGGAGATACGCAGTATTTT	CASSLFSGGDTQYF
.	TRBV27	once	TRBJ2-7	TGTGCCAGCAGTTTCGGAAGAGGCACCTCCTACGAGCAGTACTTC	CASSFGRGTSYEQYF
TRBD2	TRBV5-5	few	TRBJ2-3	TGTGCCAGCAGCCCTTTTCTAGCGGGGGCCACAGATACGCAGTATTTT	CASSPFLAGATDTQYF
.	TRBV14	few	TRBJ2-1	TGTGCCAGCAGCCAAGGGGCTATCGTCGATGAGCAGTTCTTC	CASSQGAIVDEQFF
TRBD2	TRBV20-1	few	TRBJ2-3	TGCAGTGCTGCAGCGGGGGGCGGGCAGTATTTT	CSAAAGGGQYF
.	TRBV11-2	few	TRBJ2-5	TGTGCCAGCAGCTTAGTAGGGGGGGTCCGTGAATTCCAAGAGACCCAGTACTTC	CASSLVGGVREFQETQYF
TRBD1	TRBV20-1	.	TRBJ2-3	TGCAGTGCTAGAATGGAACGGGACAGCCCCAGCACAGATACGCAGTATTTT	CSARMERDSPSTDTQYF
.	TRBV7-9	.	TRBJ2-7	TGTGCCAGCAGCTTATCTGGCGGACGAGCTGAGCAGTACTTC	CASSLSGGRAEQYF
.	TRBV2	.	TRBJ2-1	TGTGCCAGCACCAGAGGGGACAATGAGCAGTTCTTC	CASTRGDNEQFF
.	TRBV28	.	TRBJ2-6	TGTGCCAGCAGGACGAGGCCCACCAGAACTGGGGCCAACGTCCTGACTTTC	CASRTRPTRTGANVLTF
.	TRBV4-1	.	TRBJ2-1	TGCGCCAGCAGCCACCCACTAGGGGATGAGCAGTTCTTC	CASSHPLGDEQFF
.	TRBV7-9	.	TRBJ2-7	TGTGCCAGCAGCTTCGCCATAGGAGATTCCTACGAGCAGTACTTC	CASSFAIGDSYEQYF
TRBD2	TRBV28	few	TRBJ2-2	TGTGCCAGCAGTTCCCCTTATCGGCAGACTAGCGGGACCGGGGAGCTGTTTTTT	CASSSPYRQTSGTGELFF
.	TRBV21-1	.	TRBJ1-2	TGTGCCAGCAGCAGAAGCCACTGCTATGGCTACACCTTC	CASSRSHCYGYTF
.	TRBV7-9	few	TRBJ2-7	TGTGCCAGCAGCCCGGGGCAGGGGAACTCCTACGAGCAGTACTTC	CASSPGQGNSYEQYF
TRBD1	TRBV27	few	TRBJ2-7	TGTGCCAGCAGTTTTGACAGGGGATCGAGGGAGCAGTACTTC	CASSFDRGSREQYF
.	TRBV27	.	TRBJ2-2	TGTGCCAGCAGTTTGGCGGGTGGGGAGCTGTTTTTT	CASSLAGGELFF
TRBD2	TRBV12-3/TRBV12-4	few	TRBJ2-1	TGTGCCAGCAGTTTTGGACTAGCGGGAGCGGGTAATGAGCAGTTCTTC	CASSFGLAGAGNEQFF
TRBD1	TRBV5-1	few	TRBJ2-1	TGCGCCAGCAGCTCACCGGGACAGGGAAGCAATGAGCAGTTCTTC	CASSSPGQGSNEQFF
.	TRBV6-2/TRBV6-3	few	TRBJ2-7	TGTGCCAGCAGTTACTCGTTCGAGCAGTACTTC	CASSYSFEQYF
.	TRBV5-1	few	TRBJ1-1	TGCGCCAGCAGTGGGTACGGGGGTAGCACTGAAGCTTTCTTT	CASSGYGGSTEAFF
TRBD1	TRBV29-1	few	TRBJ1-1	TGCAGCGTGGGGCTCCGGGACAGGGTGTCTGAAGCTTTCTTT	CSVGLRDRVSEAFF
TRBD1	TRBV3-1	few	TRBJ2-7	TGTGCCAGCAGCCAGATGACAGGGGGCGGCGAGCAGTACTTC	CASSQMTGGGEQYF
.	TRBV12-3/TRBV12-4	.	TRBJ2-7	TGTGCCAGCAGCCCCCAAGGGTATGGGCAAGGCGAGCAGTACTTC	CASSPQGYGQGEQYF
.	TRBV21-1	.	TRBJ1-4	TGTGCCAGCAGCACCCCGGGACAGGGGGACCCATTAGAAGGACTGTTTTTT	CASSTPGQGDPLEGLFF
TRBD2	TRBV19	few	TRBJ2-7	TGTGCCAGTAGTATCACTAGCGGGGGCTCCGAGCAGTACTTC	CASSITSGGSEQYF
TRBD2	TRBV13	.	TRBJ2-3	TGTGCCAGCAGCTCTGTGGGGGGACTAGCTCTGGCGCACAGAGATACGCAGTATTTT	CASSSVGGLALAHRDTQYF
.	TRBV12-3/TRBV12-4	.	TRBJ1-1	TGTGCCAGCAGTTTCGGGGGGAACTTGGAAGCTTTCTTT	CASSFGGNLEAFF
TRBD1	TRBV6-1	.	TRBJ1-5	TGTGCCAGCAGGGGAGACAGGGGAGCTGCTCAGCCCCAGCATTTT	CASRGDRGAAQPQHF
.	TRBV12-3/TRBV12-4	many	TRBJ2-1	TGTGCCAGCACCTTGGGGGTGAACTCCTACAATGAGCAGTTCTTC	CASTLGVNSYNEQFF
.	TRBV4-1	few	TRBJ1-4	TGCGCCAGCAGCCAGGGGCCGGAACTGTTTTTT	CASSQGPELFF
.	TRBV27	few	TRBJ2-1	TGTGCCAGCTCTCAGGGCCATCTCTATAATGAGCAGTTCTTC	CASSQGHLYNEQFF
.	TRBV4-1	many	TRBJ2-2	TGCGCCAGCACGAACACCGGGGAGCTGTTTTTT	CASTNTGELFF
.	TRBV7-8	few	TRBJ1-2	TGTGCCAGCAGGCCGTCTGAGAGTAACTATGGCTACACCTTC	CASRPSESNYGYTF
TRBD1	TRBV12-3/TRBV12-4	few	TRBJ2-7	TGTGCCAGCAGTAATTACCCGGACAGGCCGCTTCCCTTCTACGAGCAGTACTTC	CASSNYPDRPLPFYEQYF
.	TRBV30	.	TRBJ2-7	TGTGCCTGGACGCTCGGGGGTACCTACGAGCAGTACTTC	CAWTLGGTYEQYF
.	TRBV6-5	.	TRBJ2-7	TGTGCCAGCAGTTACGCGGCTGGCGCATACGAGCAGTACTTC	CASSYAAGAYEQYF
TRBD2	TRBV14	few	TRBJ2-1	TGTGCCAGCAGCCCACGACTAGCGGGGGAACACTACTCCTACAATGAGCAGTTCTTC	CASSPRLAGEHYSYNEQFF
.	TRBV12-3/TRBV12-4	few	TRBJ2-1	TGTGCCAGCAGTTTAGATCAGATTTCAGCCAGTGAGCAGTTCTTC	CASSLDQISASEQFF
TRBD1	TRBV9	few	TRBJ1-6	TGTGCCAGCAGCAGGGGGGGACAGGTCGCCCCAAATTCACCCCTCCACTTT	CASSRGGQVAPNSPLHF
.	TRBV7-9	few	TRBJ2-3	TGTGCCAGCAGCCCGCGGGTGGGGAGCACAGATACGCAGTATTTT	CASSPRVGSTDTQYF
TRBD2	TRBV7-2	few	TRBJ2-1	TGTGCCAGCAGCTTAGCCGGGCTAGCGGGGGGCTATGAGCAGTTCTTC	CASSLAGLAGGYEQFF
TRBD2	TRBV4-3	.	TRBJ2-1	TGCGCCAGCAGCCAAGATGCCGCCCGCACTAGCGGGGATACTTACAATGAGCAGTTCTTC	CASSQDAARTSGDTYNEQFF
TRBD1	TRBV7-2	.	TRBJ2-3	TGTGCCAGCAGCTTAGAAGGACAGGGGGTTGGAGATACGCAGTATTTT	CASSLEGQGVGDTQYF
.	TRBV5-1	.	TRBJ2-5	TGCGCCAGCAGCTTGGAGGGGCAGGGGCTGGAGACCCAGTACTTC	CASSLEGQGLETQYF
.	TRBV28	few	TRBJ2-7	TGTGCCAGCAGTGGGGCCTACGAGCAGTACTTC	CASSGAYEQYF
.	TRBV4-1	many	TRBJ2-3	TGCGCCAGCAGCCAAGAGGTGGCAGGGGCCACAGATACGCAGTATTTT	CASSQEVAGATDTQYF
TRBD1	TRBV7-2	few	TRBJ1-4	TGTGCCAGCAGCTTTCAGGGGGCTAATGAAAAACTGTTTTTT	CASSFQGANEKLFF
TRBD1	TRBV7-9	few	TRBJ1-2	TGTGCCAGCAGCGGGACAGGAAGTTATGGCTACACCTTC	CASSGTGSYGYTF
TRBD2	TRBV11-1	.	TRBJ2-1	TGTGCCAGCAGCCTTACCGGGACTAGCGTGAATGAGCAGTTCTTC	CASSLTGTSVNEQFF
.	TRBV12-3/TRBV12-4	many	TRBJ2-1	TGTGCCAGCAGCTCGACAGATAACTCCTACAATGAGCAGTTCTTC	CASSSTDNSYNEQFF
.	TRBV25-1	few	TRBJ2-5	TGTGCCAGCAGTGAGAAATGGGAGACCCAGTACTTC	CASSEKWETQYF
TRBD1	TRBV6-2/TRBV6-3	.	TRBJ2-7	TGTGCCAGCAGTTATTCCCGGACAGGGGGCCCTCTCTCCTACGAGCAGTACTTC	CASSYSRTGGPLSYEQYF
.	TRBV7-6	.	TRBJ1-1	TGTGCCAGCAGCTCCACCTGGACGGAAAGGAGGGACACTGAAGCTTTCTTT	CASSSTWTERRDTEAFF
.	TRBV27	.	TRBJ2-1	TGTGCCAGCAGTTCCCCTTGGACACTTTACAATGAGCAGTTCTTC	CASSSPWTLYNEQFF